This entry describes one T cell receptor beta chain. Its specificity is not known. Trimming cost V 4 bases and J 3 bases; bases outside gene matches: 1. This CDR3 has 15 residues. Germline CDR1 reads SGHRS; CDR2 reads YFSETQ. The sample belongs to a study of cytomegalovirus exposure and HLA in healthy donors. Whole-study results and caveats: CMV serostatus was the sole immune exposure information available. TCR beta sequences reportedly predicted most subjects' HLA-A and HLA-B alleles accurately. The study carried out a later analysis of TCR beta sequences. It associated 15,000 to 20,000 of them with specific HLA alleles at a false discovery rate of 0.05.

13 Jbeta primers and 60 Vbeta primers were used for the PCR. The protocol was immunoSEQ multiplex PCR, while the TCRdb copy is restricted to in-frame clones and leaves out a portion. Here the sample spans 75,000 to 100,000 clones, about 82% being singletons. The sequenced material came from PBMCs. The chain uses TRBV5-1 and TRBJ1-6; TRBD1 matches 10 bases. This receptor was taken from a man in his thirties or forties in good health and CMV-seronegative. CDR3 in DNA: TGCGCCAGCAGCCGGACAGGGGGCTATAATTCACCCCTCCACTTT. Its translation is CASSRTGGYNSPLHF.